Listed here is a single T cell receptor beta chain. A much larger clone differs by one base, so this may be a read error. The sample originates from a study of molecular identifiers for immune sequencing clone quantification. Using its own MiXCR run on the PCR reads, TCRdb lists one record per CDR3 protein. Of around 470,000 distinct CDR3 sequences in the sample, 20% to 25% were seen once. Germline-derived CDR1 and CDR2 are LGHNA and YNFKEQ. The CDR3 has 15 amino acids. The receptor was isolated from a human donor in good health. Some libraries in this study had Jurkat cell RNA spiked in. This rearrangement joins TRBV4-2 to TRBJ1-1; D call uncertain. The sequencing sample was made of naive CD8+ T cells from blood, with Jurkat cell RNA spiked in. Subset indicated: FACS-sorted CD8+CD4-CCR7+CD45RA+ naive T cells. CDR3 sequence reads: CASSQMEGMNTEVFF. In nucleotides, the CDR3 is TGTGCCAGCAGCCAAATGGAGGGCATGAACACTGAAGTTTTCTTT.